The 9 T cell receptor beta chains below come from one sample, sequenced in a study of T cell responses to AZD1222 COVID-19 vaccine (dated by TCRdb to the early 2020s). Explained via the paper, the time point label denotes: baseline before first vaccination. The library was produced with the immunoSEQ multiplex PCR assay. Imported from immuneACCESS, the table was reduced by TCRdb to in-frame sequences with V and J called. These copies leave out some clones; in studies compared against another copy, an unresolved V gene accounts for under half, and the cause of the remainder is not known. The sample data list under 100,000 clones, and roughly 88% of these were observed just once. Jointly, the top ten make up about 15% of the sample. Material: peripheral blood, obtained on day 0 of AZD1222 vaccination. The source of these receptors is an adult in good health.

This clone was seen only once. The gene calls are TRBV13 and TRBJ2-2; perhaps TRBD2 as D (6 bases). The CDR3 has 15 amino acids. Germline assignment: CDR1 PRHDT and CDR2 FYEKMQ (reference sequence). Trimming took 5 bases from V and 5 from J, leaving 15 bases between them. In nucleotides, the CDR3 is TGTGCCAGCAGCCTCGGGACTGACGGGACCGGGGAGCTGTTTTTT. Translated: CASSLGTDGTGELFF.

The chain couples TRBV29-1 to TRBJ1-1; D gene ambiguous. The CDR3 consists of 14 residues. Germline CDR1 is SQVTM and CDR2 is ANQGSEA. V shed 6 bases and J shed 4 bases, with 18 bases lying between them. The CDR3 nucleotides are TGCAGCGTCCCCTCAGCCCCCCTGGGCACTGAAGCTTTCTTT. Amino acid sequence: CSVPSAPLGTEAFF.

The rearrangement links TRBV14 to TRBJ2-7; D gene unclear. The CDR3 loop spans 12 amino acids. The V end was cut by 4 bases, the J end by 3 bases, with 7 bases between. Germline V gene sequence: CDR1 SGHDN, CDR2 FVKESK. CDR3 sequence reads: CASSPAHYEQYF. Here the CDR3 DNA reads TGTGCCAGCAGCCCGGCCCACTACGAGCAGTACTTC.

This chain uses TRBV2 with TRBJ1-2; TRBD1 might be the D (5 bases). The CDR3 sequence is 12 residues long. V was shortened by 3 bases and J by 8 bases, with 10 bases between the two germline ends. CDR1 and CDR2 (germline): SNHLY, FYNNEI. CDR3 DNA: TGTGCCAGCAGTGACCGGACAAAGGGCTACACCTTC. Translating gives CASSDRTKGYTF. The full variable domain, rest sourced from reference TRBV2 and TRBJ1-2, is EPEVTQTPSHQVTQMGQEVILRCVPISNHLYFYWYRQILGQKVEFLVSFYNNEISEKSEIFDDQFSVERPDGSNFTLKIRSTKLEDSAMYFCASSDRTKGYTFGSGTRLTVV.

This clone was recorded only once. This same CDR3 is encoded by further DNA sequences in the sample. V usage is TRBV19 and J usage is TRBJ2-7; TRBD1 aligns across 8 bases. CDR3 length: 14 amino acids. Germline-derived CDR1 and CDR2 are LNHDA and SQIVND (reference sequence). V gave up 1 base and J gave up 6 bases; unmatched junction bases: 5. CDR3 residues: CASSIGTGGGEQYF. Written as DNA, the CDR3 is TGTGCCAGTAGTATAGGCACAGGGGGTGGCGAGCAGTACTTC. Looking up the rest from reference TRBV19 and TRBJ2-7 gives the full variable domain: DGGITQSPKYLFRKEGQNVTLSCEQNLNHDAMYWYRQDPGQGLRLIYYSQIVNDFQKGDIAEGYSVSREKKESFPLTVTSAQKNPTAFYLCASSIGTGGGEQYFGPGTRLTVT.

The chain recombines TRBV12-3 or TRBV12-4 with TRBJ1-1; D unresolved. The V and J ends lost 2 bases and 1 base respectively, with 5 bases between them. The CDR3 has 13 residues. The CDR3 loop reads CASSLNPNTEAFF. CDR3 DNA sequence: TGTGCCAGCAGTTTAAATCCGAACACTGAAGCTTTCTTT.

CDR3 coding DNA: TGTGCCAGCAGCCCGGGGGCTACTGATACGCAGTATTTT. It specifies CASSPGATDTQYF. The chain combines TRBV5-4 with TRBJ2-3; D tentatively reads TRBD1 or TRBD2 (6 bases each). V lost 4 bases and J 6 bases, leaving 12 bases between the germline ends. The CDR3 loop spans 13 amino acids. In germline, CDR1 is SGHNT, CDR2 YYREEE (reference sequence).

This rearrangement joins TRBV5-8 to TRBJ1-3, with D hard to call. Germline-derived CDR1 and CDR2 are SGHTS and YDEGEE. The CDR3 covers 17 residues. The V gene lost 0 bases and the J gene lost 0 bases, with 13 bases spanning the gap. CDR3 DNA: TGTGCCAGCAGCTTGGAGGGAAGACGGAGCTCTGGAAACACCATATATTTT. Translated, it gives CASSLEGRRSSGNTIYF.

The chain joins TRBV4-1 to TRBJ2-1; TRBD1 or TRBD2 may be the D gene (6 bases each). With 8 bases removed from V and 7 bases from J, the gap between germline ends came to 15 bases. The V gene's germline CDR1 is MGHRA and CDR2 YSYEKL. The CDR3 covers 13 residues. CDR3 nucleotide sequence: TGCGCCAGCTTAAAAGGGGGGTCGAATGAGCAGTTCTTC. It specifies CASLKGGSNEQFF.